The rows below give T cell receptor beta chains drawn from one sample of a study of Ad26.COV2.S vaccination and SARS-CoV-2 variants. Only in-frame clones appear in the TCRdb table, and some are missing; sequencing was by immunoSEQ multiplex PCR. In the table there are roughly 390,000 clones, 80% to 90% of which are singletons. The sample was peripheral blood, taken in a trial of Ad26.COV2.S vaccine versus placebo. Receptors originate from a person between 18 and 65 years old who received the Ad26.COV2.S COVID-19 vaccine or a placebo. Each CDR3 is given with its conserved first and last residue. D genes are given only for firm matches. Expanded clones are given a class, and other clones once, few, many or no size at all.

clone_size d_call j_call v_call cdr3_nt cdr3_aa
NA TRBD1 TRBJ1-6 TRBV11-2 TGTGCCAGCAGCCCGGACAGGGAGCCCTGGACCCTCCACTTT CASSPDREPWTLHF
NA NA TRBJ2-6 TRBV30 TGTGCCTCCCCGGCCAGGGCTGGGGCCAACGTCCTGACTTTC CASPARAGANVLTF
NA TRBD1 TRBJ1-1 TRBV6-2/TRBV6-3 TGTGCCAGCAGCCAAGAGACAGGGTCTGAAGCTTTCTTT CASSQETGSEAFF
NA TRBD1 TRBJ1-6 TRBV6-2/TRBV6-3 TGTGCCAGCAGCCGAATTGTGGACAGGGCGGGTTCACCCCTCCACTTT CASSRIVDRAGSPLHF
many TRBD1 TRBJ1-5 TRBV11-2 TGTGCCAGCAGCTCGATAACAGGGGGCAGGGATCAGCCCCAGCATTTT CASSSITGGRDQPQHF
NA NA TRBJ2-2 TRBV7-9 TGTGCCAGCAGTTATACGACGGGACTTCTGAACACCGGGGAGCTGTTTTTT CASSYTTGLLNTGELFF
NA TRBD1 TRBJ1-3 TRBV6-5 TGTGCCAGCAGATCGGTAGGGGGCTTTGGAAACACCATATATTTT CASRSVGGFGNTIYF
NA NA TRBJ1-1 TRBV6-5 TGTGCCAGCAGCGCCGGGACAAATGAAGCTTTCTTT CASSAGTNEAFF
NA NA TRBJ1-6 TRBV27 TGTGCCAGCAGTTTATTGAGGGGGGGGTACAATTCACCCCTCCACTTT CASSLLRGGYNSPLHF
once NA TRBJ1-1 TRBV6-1 TGTGCCAGCAGTGAATCGGGAACGCGAAAAGCTTTCTTT CASSESGTRKAFF
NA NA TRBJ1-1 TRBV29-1 TGCAGCGTTGGGATAGGACTTGAAGCTTTCTTT CSVGIGLEAFF
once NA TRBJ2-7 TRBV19 TGTGCCAGTAGTATTCAGGCCAGCTCCTACGAGCAGTACTTC CASSIQASSYEQYF
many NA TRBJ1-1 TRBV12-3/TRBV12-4 TGTGCCAGCACCATTCTGTGGAACACTGAAGCTTTCTTT CASTILWNTEAFF
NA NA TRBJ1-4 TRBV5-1 TGCGCCAGCAGCGAGGGGGGTGATAATGAAAAACTGTTTTTT CASSEGGDNEKLFF
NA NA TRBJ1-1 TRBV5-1 TGCGCCAGCAGCTTGGCGGCCGGAGAGAACACTGAAGCTTTCTTT CASSLAAGENTEAFF
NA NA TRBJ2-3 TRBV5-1 TGCGCCAGCAGCCAACAACAAGGATTTGGCACAGATACGCAGTATTTT CASSQQQGFGTDTQYF
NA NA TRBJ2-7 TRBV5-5 TGTGCCAGCAGCTTGACAGGGAATCCCTACGAGCAGTACTTC CASSLTGNPYEQYF
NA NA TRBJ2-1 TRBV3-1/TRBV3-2 TGTGCCAGCAGCGCTCTTTCCTACAATGAGCAGTTCTTC CASSALSYNEQFF
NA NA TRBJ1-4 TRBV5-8 TGTGCCAGCAGCTTGATTACGAAAGAAAAACTGTTTTTT CASSLITKEKLFF
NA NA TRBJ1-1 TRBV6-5 TGTGCCAGCAGTTGGGGTGGCGCTGAAGCTTTCTTT CASSWGGAEAFF
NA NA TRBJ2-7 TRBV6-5 TGTGCCAGCAGGAACGTTAGGGCCCCCTACGAGCAGTACTTC CASRNVRAPYEQYF
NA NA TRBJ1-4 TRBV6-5 TGTGCCAGTTGTCAGACAACTAATGAAAAACTGTTTTTT CASCQTTNEKLFF
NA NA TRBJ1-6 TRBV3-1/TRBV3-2 TGTGCCAGCAGCCAAGATTTGAGTGACGGTTCACCCCTCCACTTT CASSQDLSDGSPLHF
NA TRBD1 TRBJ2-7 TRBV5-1 TGCGCCAGCAGCCGGGAGACAGGGGGTCTTTACGAGCAGTACTTC CASSRETGGLYEQYF
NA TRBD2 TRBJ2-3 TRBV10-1 TGCGCCAGCAGTGGGGGGACTAGCGGGGCCACAGATACGCAGTATTTT CASSGGTSGATDTQYF
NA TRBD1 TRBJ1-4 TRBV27 TGTGCCAGCAGGGACGGACAGGTTGGTGAAAAACTGTTTTTT CASRDGQVGEKLFF
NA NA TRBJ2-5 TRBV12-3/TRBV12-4 TGTGCCAGCAGTTTAAACACCCAAGAGACCCAGTACTTC CASSLNTQETQYF
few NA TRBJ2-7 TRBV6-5 TGTGCCAGCAGTTACCCGGGAACCTACGAGCAGTACTTC CASSYPGTYEQYF
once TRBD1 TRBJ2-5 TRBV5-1 TGCGCCAGCAGCCCTGGGACAGGGAAGGCTGGGACCCAGTACTTC CASSPGTGKAGTQYF
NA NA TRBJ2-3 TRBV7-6 TGTGCCAGCAGCACGTCGTCGTCCAGGCCGTCCCCCACAGATACGCAGTATTTT CASSTSSSRPSPTDTQYF
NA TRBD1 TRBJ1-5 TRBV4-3 TGCGCCAGCAGCCAAGGAGTCCCGGGACAGGGTTTGAATCAGCCCCAGCATTTT CASSQGVPGQGLNQPQHF
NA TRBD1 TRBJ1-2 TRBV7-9 TGTGCCAGCAGCTTGGACAGGGGAACTAACTATGGCTACACCTTC CASSLDRGTNYGYTF
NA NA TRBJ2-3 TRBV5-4 TGTGCCAGCAGCTTGGGGGCCCGCACAGATACGCAGTATTTT CASSLGARTDTQYF
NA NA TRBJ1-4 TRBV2 TGTGCCAGCTCCACCACAGGAACTAATGAAAAACTGTTTTTT CASSTTGTNEKLFF
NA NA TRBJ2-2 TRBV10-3 TGTGCCATCAGTGGAAGCGCGGAGGCCGGGGAGCTGTTTTTT CAISGSAEAGELFF
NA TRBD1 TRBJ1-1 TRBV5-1 TGCGCCAGCAAGGGAGAAGACAGGGAGGACCATAACACTGAAGCTTTCTTT CASKGEDREDHNTEAFF
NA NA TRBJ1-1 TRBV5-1 TGCGCCAGCAGGGGTAGTGTGGGTATTGGTGAAGCTTTCTTT CASRGSVGIGEAFF
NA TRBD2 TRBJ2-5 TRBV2 TGTGCCAGCAGTGACCTTCAAGGAGCGGGGGGGCGTGGAGAGACCCAGTACTTC CASSDLQGAGGRGETQYF
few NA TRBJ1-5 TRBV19 TGTGCCAGTAGCACGGAAAGAGGTCAGCCCCAGCATTTT CASSTERGQPQHF
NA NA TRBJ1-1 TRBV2 TGTGCCAGCAGTGAAAATGGAGGGGCGGGTGAAGCTTTCTTT CASSENGGAGEAFF
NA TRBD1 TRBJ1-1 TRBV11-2 TGTGCCAGCAGCGTAGACAGGGTCAACACTGAAGCTTTCTTT CASSVDRVNTEAFF
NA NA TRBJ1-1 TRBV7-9 TGTGCCAGCATCCCTGGAGCAAGGGATGATGAGGCTTTCTTT CASIPGARDDEAFF
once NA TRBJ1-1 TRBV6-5 TGTGCCAGCAGTTACGGGCGCCCGAACACTGAAGCTTTCTTT CASSYGRPNTEAFF
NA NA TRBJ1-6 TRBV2 TGTGCCAGCAGTACCCGACACCCGACAAACTATAATTCACCCCTCCACTTT CASSTRHPTNYNSPLHF
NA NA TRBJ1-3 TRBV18 TGTGCCAGCTCACCCCCGGGCTCTGGAAACACCATATATTTT CASSPPGSGNTIYF
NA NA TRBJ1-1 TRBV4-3 TGCGCCAGCAGCCAAACCATCGGGGGGACTGAAGCTTTCTTT CASSQTIGGTEAFF
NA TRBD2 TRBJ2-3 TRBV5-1 TGCGCCAGCAGCTCCACAGGGCGGGAGGGAGATACGCAGTATTTT CASSSTGREGDTQYF
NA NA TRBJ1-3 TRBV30 TGTGCCTGGAGTGCGGGACTGCCGAGCTCTGGAAACACCATATATTTT CAWSAGLPSSGNTIYF
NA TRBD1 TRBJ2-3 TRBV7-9 TGTGCCAGCAGCCCGACAGGGGGCGGAGGAGATACGCAGTATTTT CASSPTGGGGDTQYF
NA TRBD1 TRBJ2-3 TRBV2 TGTGCCAGCGTGGCAGGGGGTTATCGTACGCAGTATTTT CASVAGGYRTQYF
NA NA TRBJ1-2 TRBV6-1 TGTGCCAGCAGTGATCTAGGCTATGGCTACACCTTC CASSDLGYGYTF
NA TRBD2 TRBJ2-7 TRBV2 TGTGCCAGCAGTGACGGAGCGGGGGGGCTTCGCGAGCAGTACTTC CASSDGAGGLREQYF
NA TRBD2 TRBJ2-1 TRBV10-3 TGTGCCATCACCGGGACTAGCAGTGAGCAGTTCTTC CAITGTSSEQFF
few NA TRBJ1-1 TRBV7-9 TGTGCCAGCAGCTTAGGGTCAGTCGGGATGAACACTGAAGCTTTCTTT CASSLGSVGMNTEAFF
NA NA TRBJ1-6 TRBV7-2 TGTGCCAGCAGCTTAGGGGTAGATTCACCCCTCCACTTT CASSLGVDSPLHF
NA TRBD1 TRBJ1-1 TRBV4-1 TGCGCCAGCAGCCAAGACTGGGGATCGGTGGGACAGTCCAACACTGAAGCTTTCTTT CASSQDWGSVGQSNTEAFF
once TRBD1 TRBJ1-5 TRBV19 TGTGCCAGTAGTATAGGGGCAGGGGGCCAAGGCAATCAGCCCCAGCATTTT CASSIGAGGQGNQPQHF
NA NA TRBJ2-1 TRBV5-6 TGTGCCAGCAGCTTGGAACAGAATATTCTCTTC CASSLEQNILF
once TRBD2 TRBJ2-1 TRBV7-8 TGTGCCAGCAGCTTGGGACTAGCGGGGGGGCAAACGCAGTTCTTC CASSLGLAGGQTQFF